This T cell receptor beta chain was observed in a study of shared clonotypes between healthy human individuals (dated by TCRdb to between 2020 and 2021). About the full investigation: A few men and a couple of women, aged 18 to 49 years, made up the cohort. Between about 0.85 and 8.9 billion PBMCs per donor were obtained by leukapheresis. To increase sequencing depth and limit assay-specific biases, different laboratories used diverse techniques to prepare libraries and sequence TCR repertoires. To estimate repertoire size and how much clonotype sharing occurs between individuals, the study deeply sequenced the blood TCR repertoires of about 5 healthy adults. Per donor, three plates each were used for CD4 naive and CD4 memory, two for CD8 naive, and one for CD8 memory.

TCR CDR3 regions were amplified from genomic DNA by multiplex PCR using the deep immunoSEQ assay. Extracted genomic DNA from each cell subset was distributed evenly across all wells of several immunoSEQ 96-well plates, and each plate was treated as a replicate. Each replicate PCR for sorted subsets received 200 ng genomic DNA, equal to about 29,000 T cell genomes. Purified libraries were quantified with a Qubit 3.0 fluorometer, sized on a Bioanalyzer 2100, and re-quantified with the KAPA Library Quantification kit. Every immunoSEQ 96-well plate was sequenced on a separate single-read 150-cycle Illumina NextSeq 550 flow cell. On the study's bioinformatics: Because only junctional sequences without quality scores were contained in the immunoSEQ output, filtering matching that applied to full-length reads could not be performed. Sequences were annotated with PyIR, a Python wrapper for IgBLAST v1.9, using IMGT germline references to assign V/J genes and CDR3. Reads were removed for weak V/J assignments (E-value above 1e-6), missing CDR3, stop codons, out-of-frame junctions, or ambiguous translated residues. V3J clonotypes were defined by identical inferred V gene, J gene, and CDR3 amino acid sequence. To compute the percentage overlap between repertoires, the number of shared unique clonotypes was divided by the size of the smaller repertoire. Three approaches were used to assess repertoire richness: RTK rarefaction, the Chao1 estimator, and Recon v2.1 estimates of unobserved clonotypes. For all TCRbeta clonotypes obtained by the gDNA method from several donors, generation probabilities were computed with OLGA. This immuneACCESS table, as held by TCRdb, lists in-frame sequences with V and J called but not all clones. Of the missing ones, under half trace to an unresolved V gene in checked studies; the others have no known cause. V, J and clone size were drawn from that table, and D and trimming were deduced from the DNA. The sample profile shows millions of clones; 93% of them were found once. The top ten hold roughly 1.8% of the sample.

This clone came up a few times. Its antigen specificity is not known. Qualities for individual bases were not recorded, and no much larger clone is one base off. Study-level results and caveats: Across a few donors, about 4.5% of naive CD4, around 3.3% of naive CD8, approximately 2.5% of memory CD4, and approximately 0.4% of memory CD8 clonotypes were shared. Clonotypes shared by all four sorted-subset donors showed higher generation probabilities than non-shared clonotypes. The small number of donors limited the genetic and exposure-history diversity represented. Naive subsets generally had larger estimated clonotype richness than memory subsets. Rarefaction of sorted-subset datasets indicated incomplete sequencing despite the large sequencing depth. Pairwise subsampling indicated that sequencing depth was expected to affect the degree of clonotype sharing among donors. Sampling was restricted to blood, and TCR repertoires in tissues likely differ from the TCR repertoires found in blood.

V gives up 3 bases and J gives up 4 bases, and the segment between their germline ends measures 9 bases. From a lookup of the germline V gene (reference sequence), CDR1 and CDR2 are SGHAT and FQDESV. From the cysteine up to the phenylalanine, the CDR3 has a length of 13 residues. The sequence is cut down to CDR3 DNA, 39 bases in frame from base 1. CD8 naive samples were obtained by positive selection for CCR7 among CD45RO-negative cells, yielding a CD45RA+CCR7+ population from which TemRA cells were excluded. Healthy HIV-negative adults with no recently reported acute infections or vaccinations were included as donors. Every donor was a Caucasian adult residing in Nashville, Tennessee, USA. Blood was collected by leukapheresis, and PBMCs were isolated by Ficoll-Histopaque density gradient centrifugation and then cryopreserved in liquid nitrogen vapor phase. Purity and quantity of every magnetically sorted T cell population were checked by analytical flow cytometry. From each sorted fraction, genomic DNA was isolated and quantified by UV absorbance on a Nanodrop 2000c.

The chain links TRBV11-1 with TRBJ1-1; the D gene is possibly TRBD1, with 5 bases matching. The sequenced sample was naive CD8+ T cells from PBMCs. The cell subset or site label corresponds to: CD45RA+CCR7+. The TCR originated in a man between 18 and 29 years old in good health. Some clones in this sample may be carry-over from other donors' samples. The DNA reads TGTGCCAGCAGCTTGGGCAGGGCCACTGAAGCTTTCTTT. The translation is CASSLGRATEAFF.